This T cell receptor (beta chain) emerged from a study of cytomegalovirus exposure and HLA in healthy donors. The germline V gene encodes CDR1 MDHEN and CDR2 SYDVKM. After removal of 3 bases from V and 8 bases from J, the junction contained 6 bases not matched to a gene. The CDR3 is made up of 14 amino acids. The study's findings and limits: When a later analysis compared HLA-associated TCR beta chains with equally common others, the HLA-associated chains turned out to be more clonally expanded and to have lower generation probabilities.

The PCR used 60 Vbeta and 13 Jbeta primers. Sequencing used immunoSEQ multiplex PCR; TCRdb keeps in-frame clones, though not all of them. The sample includes 130,000 or so clones, around 80% of them seen just once. Of note for this clone: The antigen remains undetermined.

This rearrangement joins TRBV28 to TRBJ2-1, with 8 bases that match TRBD1. This clonotype originated in a man aged 40-49 years in good health and CMV-seronegative. The sample comprised PBMCs. The DNA for the CDR3 is TGTGCCAGCAGTTTTTTACAGGGGGTACATGAGCAGTTCTTC. Residues: CASSFLQGVHEQFF. Full variable domain (outside the CDR3, taken from reference TRBV28 and TRBJ2-1): DVKVTQSSRYLVKRTGEKVFLECVQDMDHENMFWYRQDPGLGLRLIYFSYDVKMKEKGDIPEGYSVSREKKERFSLILESASTNQTSMYLCASSFLQGVHEQFFGPGTRLTVL.